Included here is one T cell receptor (beta chain) sequence, with context. The antigen is undetermined. The sample carries other DNA sequences with the same CDR3. The sample comes from a study of cytomegalovirus exposure and HLA in healthy donors. Study results and caveats: In a later analysis, a missense DCLRE1C variant was linked to TCR beta V- and J-gene trimming.

Vbeta (60) and Jbeta (13) primers were used in the PCR. Here immunoSEQ multiplex PCR was the method, and the copy in TCRdb shows in-frame clones only, minus some. The table lists approximately 170,000 clones, 70% to 80% of them singletons, with around 1% in the top ten. The CDR3 sequence is 15 residues long. V was clipped by 2 bases and J by 0 bases; unmatched bases: 2. Per the germline V gene, CDR1 is SGHRS and CDR2 is YFSETQ. The rearrangement joins TRBV5-1 to TRBJ2-1; 7 nucleotides align to TRBD2. The sample taken for sequencing was PBMCs. This receptor was obtained from a woman between 40 and 55 years old in good health and CMV-seronegative. CDR3 nucleotides: TGCGCCAGCAGCTTAGGCGGGAGCTCCTACAATGAGCAGTTCTTC. This translates into CASSLGGSSYNEQFF.